The 18 T cell receptor beta chains in this list originate from one sample, sequenced in a study of cytomegalovirus exposure and HLA in healthy donors. The assay was immunoSEQ multiplex PCR, and TCRdb's table has in-frame clones only and misses some. The sample shows about 280,000 clones, approximately 88% of them seen only once. Input material: PBMCs. Source of these receptors: a woman aged 18 to 35 in good health and CMV-seronegative.

V is TRBV28 and J is TRBJ2-7; TRBD2 might be the D (6 bases). Germline lookup yields CDR1 MDHEN and CDR2 SYDVKM. The CDR3 is 16 residues long. The V gene lost 5 bases and the J gene lost 2 bases, with 19 bases spanning the gap. CDR3 in DNA: TGTGCCAGCAGTCCCCCGATAGGAGGGATCCCCTACGAGCAGTACTTC. Translating it yields CASSPPIGGIPYEQYF.

The rearrangement joins TRBV6-5 to TRBJ1-5; possible D gene TRBD1, 5 bases. Germline assignment: CDR1 MNHEY and CDR2 SVGAGI. Trimming stripped 4 bases from V and 11 bases from J, with 12 bases between. This CDR3 is 12 amino acids long. The CDR3 sequence: CASSSSSGAQHF. As DNA, the CDR3 is TGTGCCAGCAGTTCATCTTCGGGGGCCCAGCATTTT.

The chain recombines TRBV5-1 with TRBJ2-1; unclear D gene. CDR1 and CDR2 from the germline V gene are SGHRS and YFSETQ. This CDR3 region has 13 residues. Trimming shortened V by 0 bases and J by 7 bases, and 8 bases separated the two germline ends. This CDR3 reads CASSLELLNEQFF. The CDR3 nucleotides are TGCGCCAGCAGCTTGGAGCTGTTGAATGAGCAGTTCTTC. The full variable domain, with the rest looked up from reference TRBV5-1 and TRBJ2-1, is KAGVTQTPRYLIKTRGQQVTLSCSPISGHRSVSWYQQTPGQGLQFLFEYFSETQRNKGNFPGRFSGRQFSNSRSEMNVSTLELGDSALYLCASSLELLNEQFFGPGTRLTVL.

This clone was observed a handful of times. This chain links TRBV15 with TRBJ1-4; the D gene is possibly TRBD1 (6 bases). Germline V gives CDR1 LNHNV, CDR2 YYDKDF (reference sequence). The CDR3 is made up of 14 amino acids. Trimming cost V 6 bases and J 8 bases, with 16 bases left between them. CDR3 protein: CATSRGGAEEKLFF. Written as DNA, the CDR3 is TGTGCCACCAGTCGAGGGGGGGCTGAGGAAAAACTGTTTTTT.

The chain employs TRBV6-1 and TRBJ1-1; no reliable D call. The CDR3 is 12 amino acids. V shed 6 bases and J shed 7 bases, with 12 bases lying between them. CDR1 is MNHNS and CDR2 is SASEGT in the germline V gene. The CDR3 loop reads CASSHGEGEAFF. The CDR3 DNA follows: TGTGCCAGCAGCCATGGGGAGGGTGAAGCTTTCTTT.

This sequence joins TRBV6-5 and TRBJ2-3; 9 nucleotides align to TRBD2. The length of the CDR3 is 13 residues. Germline CDR1 and CDR2: MNHEY and SVGAGI. V shed 6 bases and J 6 bases; nucleotides not matched to a gene: 4. CDR3 protein: CASRGLAPDTQYF. CDR3 bases: TGTGCCAGCAGGGGACTAGCTCCCGATACGCAGTATTTT.

The chain joins TRBV6-1 to TRBJ2-2, with D perhaps matching TRBD2 (6 bases). V was pared by 8 bases and J by 5 bases, with 18 bases between. CDR3 length: 15 amino acids. Germline V gene data show CDR1 as MNHNS and CDR2 as SASEGT. The CDR3: CASGRDLTSTGELFF. CDR3 bases: TGTGCCAGCGGCAGGGACCTGACTAGTACCGGGGAGCTGTTTTTT.

In its sample, this clone was seen once. The chain has TRBV27 and TRBJ2-3, with TRBD2 matching 10 bases. The J segment lost 3 bases and the V segment lost 2 bases, leaving 5 bases of the junction unmatched. Germline loops: CDR1 MNHEY, CDR2 SMNVEV (reference sequence). This CDR3 contains 16 residues. CDR3 sequence: CASSLELLAGTDTQYF. As DNA, the CDR3 is TGTGCCAGCAGTTTAGAGTTACTAGCGGGAACAGATACGCAGTATTTT.

This clone was detected once. The rearrangement links TRBV5-1 to TRBJ2-7; tentative D call: TRBD2 (8 bases). The CDR3 loop spans 15 amino acids. In germline, CDR1 is SGHRS, CDR2 YFSETQ. Trimming removed 4 bases at V and 4 bases at J, with 18 bases between. DNA of the CDR3: TGCGCCAGCAGCCGGGACAGCGGGAGCAAATACGAGCAGTACTTC. Its protein is CASSRDSGSKYEQYF.

The DNA of the CDR3 is TGTGCCAGCAGCTCGACAGGGCTAAACACCATATATTTT. Residues: CASSSTGLNTIYF. The gene calls are TRBV11-2 and TRBJ1-3; 7 nucleotides align to TRBD1. Germline values: CDR1 SGHAT, CDR2 FQNNGV. V shed 4 bases and J 6 bases; nucleotides not matched to a gene: 3. This CDR3 region has 13 residues. The variable domain in full, completed from reference TRBV11-2 and TRBJ1-3, reads EAGVAQSPRYKIIEKRQSVAFWCNPISGHATLYWYQQILGQGPKLLIQFQNNGVVDDSQLPKDRFSAERLKGVDSTLKIQPAKLEDSAVYLCASSSTGLNTIYFGEGSWLTVV.

V usage is TRBV2 and J usage is TRBJ2-1, with 8 positions matching TRBD2. The CDR3 sequence is 13 residues long. Germline lookup yields CDR1 SNHLY and CDR2 FYNNEI. Unmatched junction bases numbered 7, after V lost 9 bases and J lost 6 bases. As DNA, the CDR3 is TGTGCCAGTCAGCGGGAGTCGGGCAATGAGCAGTTCTTC. It codes for CASQRESGNEQFF.

The V and J genes are TRBV25-1 and TRBJ2-5, with 7 bases that match TRBD2. The CDR3 covers 15 residues. From germline, CDR1 is MGHDK and CDR2 SYGVNS. V shed 3 bases and J 4 bases; nucleotides not matched to a gene: 8. Here the CDR3 reads CASSEGGTIAETQYF. The CDR3 DNA reads as TGTGCCAGCAGTGAGGGAGGGACTATCGCAGAGACCCAGTACTTC.

The chain uses TRBV9 and TRBJ2-2, with 10 bases identical to TRBD2. The junction had 13 bases not matched to a gene; V was cut back by 3 bases and J by 14 bases. The germline V gene encodes CDR1 SGDLS and CDR2 YYNGEE. The CDR3 consists of 15 residues. This chain's CDR3 is CASSDLPLAGARLFF. The CDR3 nucleotides read TGTGCCAGCAGCGACCTCCCCCTAGCGGGAGCGAGACTGTTTTTT.

CDR3: CASSRLIPFGGRLSSYEQYF. In DNA, the CDR3 is TGCGCCAGCAGCCGCCTGATACCGTTCGGCGGGAGGCTGAGCTCCTACGAGCAGTACTTC. The gene calls are TRBV5-1 and TRBJ2-7; TRBD2 agrees at 8 bases. The CDR3 spans 20 residues. The V segment lost 4 bases and the J segment 0 bases; nucleotides outside the gene matches: 21. Germline V gives CDR1 SGHRS, CDR2 YFSETQ.

V gene TRBV7-3 combines with J gene TRBJ1-6; maybe TRBD1 (6 bases). CDR1 SGHTA and CDR2 FQGTGA come from the germline V gene. Trimming took 5 bases from V and 5 from J, leaving 13 bases between them. CDR3 size: 15 residues. The CDR3 protein is CASSLMGHDNSPLHF. The CDR3 coding sequence is TGTGCCAGCAGCCTCATGGGACATGATAATTCACCCCTCCACTTT. The variable domain in full, completed from reference TRBV7-3 and TRBJ1-6, reads GAGVSQTPSNKVTEKGKYVELRCDPISGHTALYWYRQSLGQGPEFLIYFQGTGAADDSGLPNDRFFAVRPEGSVSTLKIQRTERGDSAVYLCASSLMGHDNSPLHFGNGTRLTVT.

Only one count was recorded for this clone. The chain combines TRBV1 with TRBJ2-7; whether TRBD2, the table's D call, matches the DNA was not checked. TRBV1 is a recognized pseudogene. CDR3 length: 16 amino acids. This chain's CDR3 is CTSSERPGTTIYEQYF. The CDR3 DNA reads as TGCACCAGCAGCGAGCGACCCGGGACTACCATATACGAGCAGTACTTC.

The rearrangement links TRBV5-4 to TRBJ2-2; 9 nucleotides align to TRBD1. This CDR3 is 16 amino acids long. The trim removed 0 bases at V and 6 bases at J, leaving 6 bases unmatched. The germline CDR1 and CDR2 sequences are SGHNT and YYREEE (reference sequence). As DNA, the CDR3 is TGTGCCAGCAGCTTGGTTGGGACAGGGACAGCCGGGGAGCTGTTTTTT. Translated: CASSLVGTGTAGELFF.

The chain joins TRBV28 to TRBJ1-3; no definite D call. Trimming left V 4 bases short and J 0 bases short, with 13 bases between. In germline, CDR1 is MDHEN, CDR2 SYDVKM. The CDR3 length is 16 residues. Written as DNA, the CDR3 is TGTGCCAGCAGTTCCAGACTCGCCTTCTCTGGAAACACCATATATTTT. Protein sequence: CASSSRLAFSGNTIYF. Combining the CDR3 with reference TRBV28 and TRBJ1-3 gives the whole variable domain DVKVTQSSRYLVKRTGEKVFLECVQDMDHENMFWYRQDPGLGLRLIYFSYDVKMKEKGDIPEGYSVSREKKERFSLILESASTNQTSMYLCASSSRLAFSGNTIYFGEGSWLTVV.